This TCR beta chain was captured by sequencing in a study of T cells in Graves' hyperthyroidism and ophthalmopathy. At the level of the study: The initial diagnosis was the point when peripheral blood was collected, ahead of any treatment.

Amplified TCR beta CDR3 regions came from RNA transcripts. An initial round of RT-PCR targeting the TCR CDR3 relied on the HTBI primer set. TCRdb reprocessed the multiplex PCR reads with MiXCR, giving one entry per CDR3 protein. The sample records roughly 750,000 distinct CDR3 sequences, 16% being singletons. Stable hyperthyroidism: no ophthalmopathy progression over 18 months of follow-up. Exclusion criteria comprised uncontrolled infection, other autoimmune disease, pregnancy or lactation. Of note for this clonotype: It may be a read error: a sequence one base away is much more abundant.

Trimming took 0 bases from V and 7 from J, leaving 16 bases between them. This CDR3 spans 16 amino acids. The specimen was blood. The TCR comes from a man aged 18-30 years with Graves' hyperthyroidism. The genes are TRBV12-3 or TRBV12-4 and TRBJ1-5; D not resolved. The DNA for the CDR3 is TGTGCCAGCAGTTTAGCGCTAGGGTCTGCGAAGCAGCCCCAGCATTTT. Its protein is CASSLALGSAKQPQHF.